The present TCR beta chain was sequenced within a study of yellow fever vaccine responses in identical twins. A single record per CDR3 protein comes from TCRdb applying MiXCR to the RT-PCR reads. The sample lists about 11,000 distinct CDR3 sequences, more than 65% occurring once. V was cut by 4 bases and J by 5 bases, with 15 bases left in between. From germline, CDR1 is SGHKS and CDR2 YYEKEE (reference sequence). This CDR3 has 14 residues. Study-level results: Reportedly, twins showed a vaccine T cell response that looked partly convergent and partly personalized.

Comment on this clonotype: Its antigen is still unknown.

This sequence originates from a woman aged 18-29 years who received the yellow fever vaccine. V usage is TRBV5-5 and J usage is TRBJ1-2; a possible D gene is TRBD1 (5 bases). The specimen comprised T cells from blood (PBMCs), unsorted or a sorted subset (not recorded which), sampled before or after yellow fever vaccination (not recorded which). CDR3 bases: TGTGCCAGCAGCCCCGACAGTGGGGGTTATGGCTACACCTTC. It is translated as CASSPDSGGYGYTF.